The T cell receptor (beta chain) described here comes from a study of siplizumab effects on memory and regulatory T cells. Regarding this clone: Antigen: not known.

Using immunoSEQ multiplex PCR, the repertoire was profiled, and TCRdb retains in-frame clones only, with some absent. The profile shows just under 85,000 clones, roughly 87% of them singletons. V was cut by 0 bases and J by 4 bases, with 10 bases left in between. CDR3 size: 16 residues. Germline CDR1 and CDR2: SGHDN and FVKESK. General study points: Solely a minor proportion of alloreactive clones could be assigned to unstimulated subsets.

The rearrangement joins TRBV14 to TRBJ1-6; the D gene is possibly TRBD1 (5 bases). The source material was Tregs sorted from blood. This receptor was obtained from a human donor in good health. The CDR3 sequence: CASSQDRGRYNSPLHF. The CDR3, as DNA: TGTGCCAGCAGCCAAGATCGGGGCAGATATAATTCACCCCTCCACTTT.